Below, 32 T cell receptor beta chains from the same sample are listed, as sequenced in a study of blood T cell repertoires in COVID-19 (dated by TCRdb to 2020 to 2021). Libraries were made using the immunoSEQ multiplex PCR assay. TCRdb took this table from immuneACCESS and kept in-frame rearrangements with V and J called. Such tables lack part of the clones; where checked against another copy, unresolved V genes explain under half of the gap, and the rest is unexplained. The table for this sample lists roughly 180,000 clones; more than 65% of them were counted only once. About 5.7% of the sample is taken by the ten largest. Sequencing used PBMCs or T cells enriched from blood (not recorded which). Source of these receptors: a woman between 35 and 50 years old with acute COVID-19.

The rearrangement joins TRBV18 to TRBJ2-7, with 7 bases identical to TRBD2. The CDR3 contains 14 residues. Unmatched junction bases numbered 8, after V lost 3 bases and J lost 6 bases. Germline values: CDR1 KGHSH, CDR2 LQKENI. The CDR3 here is CASSPGGGVAEQYV. The CDR3 DNA reads as TGTGCCAGCTCACCGGGCGGGGGAGTGGCCGAGCAGTACGTC.

This clone was observed a handful of times. The chain recombines TRBV9 with TRBJ2-1; D perhaps matches TRBD2 (5 bases). Germline V CDR1 and CDR2: SGDLS, YYNGEE. Trimming took 3 bases from V and 10 from J, leaving 17 bases between them. CDR3 size: 14 residues. DNA for the CDR3: TGTGCCAGCAGCGATGGTTTACTAGTCGGGGAGCAGTTCTTC. As protein: CASSDGLLVGEQFF. Full variable domain (outside the CDR3, taken from reference TRBV9 and TRBJ2-1): DSGVTQTPKHLITATGQRVTLRCSPRSGDLSVYWYQQSLDQGLQFLIQYYNGEERAKGNILERFSAQQFPDLHSELNLSSLELGDSALYFCASSDGLLVGEQFFGPGTRLTVL.

The chain couples TRBV5-1 to TRBJ2-1; 8 bases are shared with TRBD2. Germline V gene sequence: CDR1 SGHRS, CDR2 YFSETQ. With 1 base clipped from V and 9 bases from J, the junction kept 12 bases outside the gene matches. CDR3 size: 16 residues. The CDR3: CASSLRSAGAFSEQFF. Written as DNA, the CDR3 is TGCGCCAGCAGCTTGCGGTCAGCGGGAGCGTTCAGTGAGCAGTTCTTC.

The chain uses TRBV19 and TRBJ2-3; D remains ambiguous. This CDR3 has 15 amino acids. V was trimmed by 1 base and J by 6 bases, leaving 14 bases between them. The germline V gene encodes CDR1 LNHDA and CDR2 SQIVND (reference sequence). This CDR3 reads CASSIGAHFGDTQYF. Here the CDR3 DNA reads TGTGCCAGTAGTATAGGGGCGCATTTTGGGGATACGCAGTATTTT. The full variable domain, its missing parts supplied by reference TRBV19 and TRBJ2-3, is DGGITQSPKYLFRKEGQNVTLSCEQNLNHDAMYWYRQDPGQGLRLIYYSQIVNDFQKGDIAEGYSVSREKKESFPLTVTSAQKNPTAFYLCASSIGAHFGDTQYFGPGTRLTVL.

The V call is TRBV7-9, the J call TRBJ2-1, with D possibly being TRBD1 (6 bases). Trimming stripped 3 bases from V and 4 bases from J, with 10 bases between. Germline V gives CDR1 SEHNR, CDR2 FQNEAQ (reference sequence). CDR3 length: 14 amino acids. The CDR3 loop reads CASSLRRGYNEQFF. The CDR3 nucleotides are TGTGCCAGCAGCTTGAGAAGGGGGTACAATGAGCAGTTCTTC.

V usage is TRBV5-1 and J usage is TRBJ1-4; D uncertain. From germline, CDR1 is SGHRS and CDR2 YFSETQ. The CDR3 length is 14 residues. Deletions cut 3 bases from V and 5 bases from J, with 11 bases between. The chain's CDR3 is CASSSDGLNEKLFF. CDR3 nucleotide sequence: TGCGCCAGCAGCTCCGACGGACTAAATGAAAAACTGTTTTTT.

The J gene is TRBJ1-2, the V gene TRBV19; possible D gene TRBD1, 6 bases. Germline loops: CDR1 LNHDA, CDR2 SQIVND (reference sequence). The V and J ends lost 3 bases and 7 bases respectively, with 18 bases between them. CDR3 length: 15 amino acids. The CDR3 protein is CASSITIIDRTGYTF. In nucleotides, the CDR3 is TGTGCCAGTAGTATTACGATAATCGACAGGACTGGCTACACCTTC.

The chain combines TRBV3-1 (or the pseudogene TRBV3-2) with TRBJ1-2, with 9 bases lining up with TRBD1. J was trimmed by 4 bases and V by 6 bases; bases with no gene match: 12. The CDR3 has 16 residues. CDR1 is LGHDT and CDR2 is YNNKEL in the germline V gene (reference sequence). DNA for the CDR3: TGTGCCAGCAGGTCAACCCGGGACAGGGCTGTCTATGGCTACACCTTC. It translates to CASRSTRDRAVYGYTF.

This sequence joins TRBV13 and TRBJ2-1, with 7 bases identical to TRBD2. CDR1 is PRHDT and CDR2 is FYEKMQ in the germline V gene (reference sequence). J was trimmed by 0 bases and V by 5 bases; bases with no gene match: 10. The CDR3 extends over 17 amino acids. The CDR3 DNA is TGTGCCAGCAGCCTCAGCCGCGGCGGGAGCTCCTACAATGAGCAGTTCTTC. Its translation: CASSLSRGGSSYNEQFF.

The V and J genes are TRBV27 and TRBJ1-2; D perhaps matches TRBD1 (6 bases). V shed 6 bases and J shed 5 bases, with 13 bases lying between them. Germline CDR1 and CDR2: MNHEY and SMNVEV (reference sequence). This CDR3 has 13 residues. The CDR3 DNA reads as TGTGCCAGCAGCCGAGGACAGTTTTATGGCTACACCTTC. As protein: CASSRGQFYGYTF.

The rearrangement links TRBV5-1 to TRBJ2-6, with a tentative D call TRBD1 (5 bases). This CDR3 spans 19 amino acids. Between the trimmed V and J ends, which lost 3 bases and 0 bases, there was a span of 19 bases. CDR1 and CDR2 from the germline V gene are SGHRS and YFSETQ. CDR3 sequence: CASSSTYQGSSSGANVLTF. CDR3 DNA: TGCGCCAGCAGCTCCACGTATCAGGGATCTAGCTCTGGGGCCAACGTCCTGACTTTC.

This clone was detected ten times or more. J is TRBJ2-5 and V is TRBV24-1; 10 bases line up with TRBD1. V shed 3 bases, J shed 4 bases, and the junction held 10 bases outside the gene matches. Germline CDR1 reads KGHDR; CDR2 reads SFDVKD. The CDR3 has 17 amino acids. CDR3 DNA: TGTGCCACCAGTGATGCCAGGGGACAGGGGAGGTCAGAGACCCAGTACTTC. Translated, it gives CATSDARGQGRSETQYF.

The V and J genes are TRBV27 and TRBJ2-1; 8 bases map to TRBD2. Unmatched junction bases numbered 16, after V lost 4 bases and J lost 5 bases. CDR1 is MNHEY, CDR2 SMNVEV, per germline (reference sequence). This CDR3 contains 18 residues. CDR3 loop: CASSSPSKLAVEHNEQFF. The DNA of the CDR3 is TGTGCCAGCAGTTCCCCATCCAAACTAGCGGTGGAGCACAATGAGCAGTTCTTC.

The chain recombines TRBV9 with TRBJ2-3, with TRBD2 matching over 9 bases. The CDR3 runs to 13 residues. The V segment lost 0 bases and the J segment 14 bases; nucleotides outside the gene matches: 7. CDR1 is SGDLS and CDR2 is YYNGEE in the germline V gene. CDR3 sequence: CASSVEASGAGYF. The CDR3 bases are TGTGCCAGCAGCGTAGAGGCTAGCGGGGCCGGGTATTTT.

The rearrangement uses TRBV3-1 (or the pseudogene TRBV3-2) and TRBJ2-1; TRBD2 matches 11 bases. The germline V gene has CDR1 LGHDT and CDR2 YNNKEL (reference sequence). The CDR3 has 15 amino acids. The ends lost 4 bases at V and 2 bases at J; junction bases unmatched: 1. Here the CDR3 DNA reads TGTGCCAGCAGCCCGGGACTAGCGGCCTACAATGAGCAGTTCTTC. This encodes CASSPGLAAYNEQFF.

The V and J genes are TRBV7-2 and TRBJ1-1; the D is unclear. V lost 0 bases and J lost 7, with 3 bases in between. Germline V lookup: CDR1 SGHTA, CDR2 FQGNSA. The CDR3 loop spans 11 amino acids. The CDR3 protein is CASSLASEAFF. As DNA, the CDR3 is TGTGCCAGCAGCTTAGCGAGTGAAGCTTTCTTT.

This chain uses TRBV18 with TRBJ2-1; 13 nucleotides match TRBD2. The CDR3 is 17 amino acids. V was clipped by 5 bases and J by 6 bases; unmatched bases: 10. CDR1 is KGHSH and CDR2 is LQKENI in the germline V gene. CDR3 bases: TGTGCCAGCTCAGGTCCGGGACTAGCGGGACGGGGCAATGAGCAGTTCTTC. Its translation is CASSGPGLAGRGNEQFF. Full variable domain (rest looked up from reference TRBV18 and TRBJ2-1): NAGVMQNPRHLVRRRGQEARLRCSPMKGHSHVYWYRQLPEEGLKFMVYLQKENIIDESGMPKERFSAEFPKEGPSILRIQQVVRGDSAAYFCASSGPGLAGRGNEQFFGPGTRLTVL.

The chain recombines TRBV19 with TRBJ1-2; TRBD1 matches 7 bases. CDR1 is LNHDA, CDR2 SQIVND, per germline (reference sequence). The CDR3 totals 17 residues. V was clipped by 6 bases and J by 0 bases; unmatched bases: 13. In nucleotides, the CDR3 is TGTGCCAGTAGACCCCAGGGACAGTATTCCACTAACTATGGCTACACCTTC. Translation: CASRPQGQYSTNYGYTF. Full variable domain (outside the CDR3, taken from reference TRBV19 and TRBJ1-2): DGGITQSPKYLFRKEGQNVTLSCEQNLNHDAMYWYRQDPGQGLRLIYYSQIVNDFQKGDIAEGYSVSREKKESFPLTVTSAQKNPTAFYLCASRPQGQYSTNYGYTFGSGTRLTVV.

The rearrangement joins TRBV7-2 to TRBJ2-5, with D tentatively TRBD1 (5 bases). Trimming left V 5 bases short and J 5 bases short, with 15 bases between. The V gene's germline CDR1 is SGHTA and CDR2 FQGNSA. This CDR3 contains 14 residues. The CDR3 here is CASSTDRVRETQYF. DNA of the CDR3: TGTGCCAGCAGCACAGACAGAGTCCGGGAGACCCAGTACTTC.

The chain combines TRBV6-5 with TRBJ2-5; TRBD2 matches at 8 bases. The junction had 6 bases not matched to a gene; V was cut back by 2 bases and J by 1 base. This CDR3 has 16 amino acids. Germline V gives CDR1 MNHEY, CDR2 SVGAGI. The CDR3 loop is CASSYLQTSVQETQYF. The CDR3 coding sequence is TGTGCCAGCAGTTACCTTCAGACTAGCGTCCAAGAGACCCAGTACTTC.

The rearrangement uses TRBV28 and TRBJ2-1; D remains unclear. The germline V gene has CDR1 MDHEN and CDR2 SYDVKM. The length of the CDR3 is 17 residues. V was shortened by 4 bases and J by 0 bases, with 16 bases between the two germline ends. As DNA, the CDR3 is TGTGCCAGCAGTTCCAATCGACACCCTACCTCCTACAATGAGCAGTTCTTC. Amino acids: CASSSNRHPTSYNEQFF. Filled out from reference TRBV28 and TRBJ2-1, the complete variable domain reads DVKVTQSSRYLVKRTGEKVFLECVQDMDHENMFWYRQDPGLGLRLIYFSYDVKMKEKGDIPEGYSVSREKKERFSLILESASTNQTSMYLCASSSNRHPTSYNEQFFGPGTRLTVL.

In the case of this clone: The junction does not match germline at one end; this may be a read error. The V gene is TRBV6-1, the J gene TRBJ2-5; TRBD2 might be the D (6 bases). There are 16 residues in the CDR3. Germline V gene data show CDR1 as MNHNS and CDR2 as SASEGT. The CDR3 nucleotides read TGTGCCAGCAGTAAAGCCGGGACTTACGGCCAAGAGACCCAGTACTTC. Residues: CASSKAGTYGQETQYF.

In its sample, this clone was seen a few times. V usage is TRBV5-6 and J usage is TRBJ1-2; 7 positions match TRBD1. V lost 3 bases to trimming and J lost 3 bases; unmatched junction nucleotides: 5. Germline values: CDR1 SGHDT, CDR2 YYEEEE. The CDR3 is made up of 14 amino acids. The CDR3 nucleotides read TGTGCCAGCAGCTCCGCCGGGACAGACTATGGCTACACCTTC. This codes for CASSSAGTDYGYTF.

This clone has only one observation. CDR3 in amino acids: CASSFASGQPQHF. The CDR3 DNA is TGTGCCAGCAGCTTCGCTTCCGGTCAGCCCCAGCATTTT. The chain joins TRBV5-6 to TRBJ1-5; D call uncertain. Between the trimmed V and J ends, which lost 2 bases and 6 bases, there was a span of 9 bases. The CDR3 has 13 residues. CDR1 is SGHDT, CDR2 YYEEEE, per germline.

This chain joins TRBV10-2 and TRBJ2-5, with a weak D call TRBD1 (5 bases). Between the trimmed V and J ends, which lost 8 bases and 5 bases, there was a span of 18 bases. CDR1 is WSHSY, CDR2 SAAADI, per germline. This CDR3 has 14 amino acids. CDR3 loop: CASATLQGHETQYF. For the CDR3, the DNA is TGCGCCAGCGCCACTTTGCAGGGTCATGAGACCCAGTACTTC.

The V call is TRBV28, the J call TRBJ2-7; a possible D gene is TRBD2 (6 bases). This CDR3 region has 14 residues. CDR1 MDHEN and CDR2 SYDVKM come from the germline V gene. V lost 5 bases and J lost 0, with 11 bases in between. The CDR3 DNA reads TGTGCCAGCAGTCAGTGGCGGGGCTCCTACGAGCAGTACTTC. Protein: CASSQWRGSYEQYF.

The gene calls are TRBV5-1 and TRBJ1-2; 8 bases are a match to TRBD1. The ends lost 1 base at V and 8 bases at J; junction bases unmatched: 4. The CDR3 is 13 residues long. CDR1 and CDR2 (germline): SGHRS, YFSETQ. The CDR3 bases are TGCGCCAGCAGCTTGACCGGGACAGGAGGCTACACCTTC. As protein: CASSLTGTGGYTF.

This rearrangement joins TRBV18 to TRBJ1-2; the match to TRBD1 covers 7 bases. The ends lost 6 bases at V and 9 bases at J; junction bases unmatched: 13. Looked up from germline, CDR1 is KGHSH and CDR2 is LQKENI. CDR3 size: 14 residues. CDR3 DNA sequence: TGTGCCAGCTCTCCGAGTGGGGGACAGCTGAGCTACACCTTC. Protein product: CASSPSGGQLSYTF.

The chain carries TRBV12-5 and TRBJ2-3; D call uncertain. The CDR3 totals 13 residues. Germline V CDR1 and CDR2: LGHNT, FRNRAP. Trimming shortened V by 0 bases and J by 6 bases, and 7 bases separated the two germline ends. CDR3 DNA: TGTGCTAGTGGTTTGGTACGAGCGGATACGCAGTATTTT. It yields the protein CASGLVRADTQYF. Full variable domain (outside the CDR3, taken from reference TRBV12-5 and TRBJ2-3): DARVTQTPRHKVTEMGQEVTMRCQPILGHNTVFWYRQTMMQGLELLAYFRNRAPLDDSGMPKDRFSAEMPDATLATLKIQPSEPRDSAVYFCASGLVRADTQYFGPGTRLTVL.

The gene calls are TRBV7-9 and TRBJ2-1; 12 positions agree with TRBD1. The V gene end was trimmed by 6 bases and the J gene end by 7 bases; junction bases not matched to a gene: 10. Germline CDR1 and CDR2: SEHNR and FQNEAQ (reference sequence). This CDR3 has 16 amino acids. The CDR3, as DNA: TGTGCCAGCAGAAGAGTAACGGGACAGGGGGCAAATGAGCAGTTCTTC. Its translation: CASRRVTGQGANEQFF.

The V call is TRBV10-3, the J call TRBJ2-3; perhaps TRBD2 as D (7 bases). Germline-derived CDR1 and CDR2 are ENHRY and SYGVKD. This CDR3 spans 14 amino acids. V lost 7 bases to trimming and J lost 2 bases, with 13 bases between them. CDR3 nucleotides: TGTGCCATCAAGGGGGACTACGCCACAGATACGCAGTATTTT. It is translated as CAIKGDYATDTQYF.

The chain uses TRBV7-2 and TRBJ1-5; the D gene is possibly TRBD1 (6 bases). This CDR3 comprises 15 residues. Trimming left V 1 base short and J 7 bases short, with 14 bases between. CDR1 is SGHTA and CDR2 is FQGNSA in the germline V gene. This CDR3 reads CASSLVQGDYQPQHF. The CDR3 DNA reads as TGTGCCAGCAGCTTAGTACAGGGAGACTACCAGCCCCAGCATTTT.